The 2 T cell receptor beta chains reported below all come from one sample, sequenced in a study of blood T cell repertoires in COVID-19. Using immunoSEQ multiplex PCR, the repertoire was profiled, and TCRdb retains in-frame clones only, with some absent. The sample holds about 79,000 clones, roughly 89% seen once. The source material was peripheral blood. These receptor sequences come from a man in his fifties with active COVID-19.

The chain combines TRBV12-5 with TRBJ1-4, with a tentative D call TRBD1 (5 bases). The V end lost 5 bases, the J end lost 6 bases, and 10 bases lay between the germline ends. This CDR3 is built from 13 residues. Looked up from germline, CDR1 is LGHNT and CDR2 is FRNRAP. CDR3 DNA sequence: TGTGCTAGTGGTCGGGGGGAAGATGAAAAACTGTTTTTT. Translated, it gives CASGRGEDEKLFF.

The chain employs TRBV19 and TRBJ2-7, with TRBD1 matching 8 bases. The junction had 8 bases not matched to a gene; V was cut back by 5 bases and J by 2 bases. This CDR3 contains 15 residues. The V gene's germline CDR1 is LNHDA and CDR2 SQIVND (reference sequence). The CDR3 DNA reads as TGTGCCAGTAGTCACTCCGTACAGGGGGCCTACGAGCAGTACTTC. It specifies CASSHSVQGAYEQYF.